The clone carrying this TCR beta chain was picked up one time. Its antigen is currently unknown. These data come from a study of cytomegalovirus exposure and HLA in healthy donors. Study results and limitations: In a later analysis, common viral pathogens appeared linked to several of the most significant clusters.

Donors counted as nominally healthy when sampled, yet unrecorded immune exposures were likely. This PCR relied on a set of 60 Vbeta primers and 13 Jbeta primers. Assay used: immunoSEQ multiplex PCR; TCRdb lists only in-frame clones, some missing. The table includes tens of thousands of clones, 60% to 85% detected once. The CDR3 is made up of 17 amino acids. In germline, CDR1 is SGHTA, CDR2 FQGNSA. V was clipped by 5 bases and J by 0 bases; unmatched bases: 7. The clonotype comes from a male donor in good health and CMV-seropositive. Sequencing was performed on PBMCs. The chain employs TRBV7-2 and TRBJ2-2; TRBD2 matches 9 bases. Here the CDR3 DNA reads TGTGCCAGCAGCCCCTTCGCGGGGGGGACGAACACCGGGGAGCTGTTTTTT. It is translated as CASSPFAGGTNTGELFF.